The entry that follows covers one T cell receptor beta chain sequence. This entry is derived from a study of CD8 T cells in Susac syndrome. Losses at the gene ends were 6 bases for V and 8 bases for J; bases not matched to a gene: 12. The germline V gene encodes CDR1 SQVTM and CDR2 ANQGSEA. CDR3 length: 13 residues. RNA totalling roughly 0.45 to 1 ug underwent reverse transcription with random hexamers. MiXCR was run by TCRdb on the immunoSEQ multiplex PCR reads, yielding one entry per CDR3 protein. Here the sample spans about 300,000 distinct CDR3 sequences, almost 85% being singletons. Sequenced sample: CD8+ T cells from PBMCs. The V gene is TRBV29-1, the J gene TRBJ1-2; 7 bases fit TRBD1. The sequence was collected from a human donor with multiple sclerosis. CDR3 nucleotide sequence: TGCAGCGTAGAAACAGGGGCCTCTTCCGGCTACACCTTC. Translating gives CSVETGASSGYTF.